The rows below give T cell receptor beta chains drawn from one sample of a study of CD8 T cells in Susac syndrome. TCRdb redid the calling of the immunoSEQ multiplex PCR reads with MiXCR, one entry per CDR3 protein. The sample has about 160,000 distinct CDR3 sequences, around 93% seen once. The specimen was CD4+ T cells from PBMCs. These TCRs come from a human donor in good health. Both conserved end residues are part of each CDR3. A D gene is named only where the DNA matches it firmly. Only some rows state a clone size, as once, few, many or a class for expanded clones.

d_call	clone_size	v_call	j_call	cdr3_aa	cdr3_nt
.	.	TRBV20-1	TRBJ1-3	CSAREGLSGNTIYF	TGCAGTGCTAGAGAGGGATTGAGTGGAAACACCATATATTTT
TRBD2	once	TRBV20-1	TRBJ2-3	CSAATTSGGGDTQYF	TGCAGTGCTGCCACGACTAGCGGGGGTGGAGATACGCAGTATTTT
.	.	TRBV3-1	TRBJ1-5	CASSQDIDQPQHF	TGTGCCAGCAGCCAAGATATAGATCAGCCCCAGCATTTT
.	once	TRBV4-2	TRBJ1-4	CASSQDPLQGGDEKLFF	TGTGCCAGCAGCCAAGATCCCCTACAGGGAGGAGATGAAAAACTGTTTTTT
.	.	TRBV10-3	TRBJ1-1	CAITPGLNTEAFF	TGTGCCATCACCCCGGGGCTGAACACTGAAGCTTTCTTT
.	.	TRBV16	TRBJ2-7	CASSPLGGFGTSEQYF	TGTGCCAGCAGCCCACTAGGGGGATTCGGGACAAGCGAGCAGTACTTC
.	.	TRBV29-1	TRBJ2-2	CSVGNRGGSGELFF	TGCAGCGTCGGAAACAGGGGAGGTTCCGGGGAGCTGTTTTTT
TRBD1	.	TRBV10-3	TRBJ2-1	CATDRGVGNEQFF	TGTGCCACCGACAGGGGAGTCGGTAATGAGCAGTTCTTC
TRBD1	.	TRBV3-1	TRBJ1-6	CASGTGTSPLHF	TGTGCCAGCGGGACAGGCACCTCACCCCTCCACTTT
.	.	TRBV9	TRBJ2-1	CASSYRRTDTQFF	TGTGCCAGCAGCTACCGTAGGACAGATACGCAGTTCTTC
.	once	TRBV29-1	TRBJ2-2	CSVELGTGEELFF	TGCAGCGTTGAGTTGGGGACGGGCGAGGAGCTGTTTTTT
.	once	TRBV29-1	TRBJ2-5	CSVRRGYQETQYF	TGCAGCGTTCGAAGGGGGTACCAAGAGACCCAGTACTTC
.	.	TRBV6-6	TRBJ2-1	CASSSRDEQFF	TGTGCCAGCAGTAGTAGGGATGAGCAGTTCTTC
TRBD1	.	TRBV20-1	TRBJ1-2	CSARATGGNYGYTF	TGCAGTGCTAGAGCGACAGGGGGAAACTATGGCTACACCTTC
.	.	TRBV2	TRBJ2-7	CASSVGQIYEQYF	TGTGCCAGCAGTGTGGGTCAAATCTACGAGCAGTACTTC
.	.	TRBV6-2/TRBV6-3	TRBJ1-6	CATRTANSPLHF	TGTGCCACCAGGACAGCCAATTCACCCCTCCACTTT
.	.	TRBV7-3	TRBJ2-2	CASSAEGGGVTGELFF	TGTGCCAGCAGCGCTGAAGGTGGGGGAGTCACCGGGGAGCTGTTTTTT
.	.	TRBV7-2	TRBJ1-6	CASSAPGQGSPLHF	TGTGCCAGCAGCGCACCGGGACAAGGATCACCCCTCCACTTT
.	.	TRBV7-8	TRBJ1-3	CASSPFSGENTIYF	TGTGCCAGCAGCCCGTTTTCTGGGGAAAACACCATATATTTT
TRBD1	few	TRBV11-2	TRBJ1-2	CASSPDRDYGYTF	TGTGCCAGCAGTCCGGACAGGGACTATGGCTACACCTTC
.	.	TRBV3-1	TRBJ1-1	CASSPLDRNTEAFF	TGTGCCAGCAGCCCTTTGGACAGGAACACTGAAGCTTTCTTT
.	once	TRBV29-1	TRBJ2-3	CSGGGAVEDTQYF	TGCAGCGGCGGCGGGGCTGTTGAGGATACGCAGTATTTT
.	.	TRBV20-1	TRBJ2-2	CSARVSGRTGELFF	TGCAGTGCTAGAGTTTCGGGAAGGACCGGGGAGCTGTTTTTT
.	.	TRBV6-6	TRBJ2-4	CASSYGQGENIQYF	TGTGCCAGCAGTTACGGGCAGGGAGAAAACATTCAGTACTTC
TRBD2	once	TRBV20-1	TRBJ2-7	CSARFGTSGVSSYEQYF	TGCAGTGCTAGATTCGGGACTAGCGGGGTGAGCTCCTACGAGCAGTACTTC
.	.	TRBV10-3	TRBJ1-2	CAISEGLRYGYTF	TGTGCCATCAGTGAAGGACTCCGCTATGGCTACACCTTC
.	.	TRBV6-6	TRBJ1-2	CASTRVLLRHVYGYTF	TGTGCCAGCACCCGTGTCTTATTGAGGCACGTCTATGGCTACACCTTC
.	.	TRBV6-2/TRBV6-3	TRBJ1-3	CASSYYDGAGPRVF	TGTGCCAGCAGTTACTATGACGGAGCGGGACCGAGGGTGTTT
.	.	TRBV6-5	TRBJ2-3	CASKDARGAPDTQYF	TGTGCCAGCAAAGACGCGAGGGGCGCCCCAGATACGCAGTATTTT
.	.	TRBV5-1	TRBJ2-7	CASSLPGAAEQYF	TGCGCCAGCAGCTTGCCAGGGGCGGCCGAGCAGTACTTC
.	.	TRBV27	TRBJ1-2	CASSLYRQAGGYTF	TGTGCCAGCAGCCTATACAGACAGGCGGGGGGCTACACCTTC
.	.	TRBV7-8	TRBJ1-1	CASSLGQSLNTEAFF	TGTGCCAGCAGCTTAGGACAGTCCTTGAACACTGAAGCTTTCTTT
TRBD1	.	TRBV29-1	TRBJ1-1	CSAWTGVGNTEAFF	TGCAGCGCTTGGACAGGGGTGGGGAACACTGAAGCTTTCTTT
.	.	TRBV2	TRBJ1-5	CASVRTVNQPQHF	TGTGCCAGCGTGAGGACAGTCAATCAGCCCCAGCATTTT
.	.	TRBV5-1	TRBJ2-7	CASSFQASPYEQYF	TGCGCCAGCAGCTTTCAGGCTAGCCCCTACGAGCAGTACTTC
TRBD1	.	TRBV12-3/TRBV12-4	TRBJ1-5	CASTRDSRNQPQHF	TGTGCCAGCACCAGGGACAGTCGCAATCAGCCCCAGCATTTT
.	.	TRBV7-8	TRBJ1-3	CASSLVNREYGNTIYF	TGTGCCAGCAGCTTAGTAAACAGGGAGTACGGAAACACCATATATTTT
.	.	TRBV29-1	TRBJ1-1	CSVGNRDWAFF	TGCAGCGTTGGGAACCGGGACTGGGCTTTCTTT
.	.	TRBV29-1	TRBJ2-5	CSVGRETQYF	TGCAGCGTAGGGAGAGAGACCCAGTACTTC
.	.	TRBV18	TRBJ2-5	CASSLDTTQETQYF	TGTGCCAGCTCACTGGACACAACTCAAGAGACCCAGTACTTC